These T cell receptor beta chains were read from a single sample in a study of shared clonotypes between healthy human individuals. Repertoires were generated with immunoSEQ multiplex PCR, while TCRdb's copy carries only in-frame clones and drops some. The data hold about 470,000 clones, with roughly 77% observed a single time. The material sequenced was PBMCs. Receptors originate from a middle-aged woman in good health. Some clones in this sample may be carry-over from other donors' samples. CDR3s include the opening cysteine and the closing phenylalanine or tryptophan. The D gene is left open where the match is weak. Clone size appears in some rows only: once, few, many, or a class for an expanded clone.

d_gene | j_gene | v_gene | abundance | CDR3nt | CDR3aa
TRBD1 | TRBJ2-7 | TRBV9 | few | TGTGCCAGCAGCTTAGCGGTGAGAACAGGGGGACTGGGGTCCTACGAGCAGTACTTC | CASSLAVRTGGLGSYEQYF
TRBD1 | TRBJ2-7 | TRBV18 | . | TGTGCCAGCTCACCACGGGGACAGGGGGTGATGTACGAGCAGTACTTC | CASSPRGQGVMYEQYF
TRBD2 | TRBJ2-7 | TRBV5-4 | . | TGTGCCAGCAGCTCAACGACTAGCGGGAGGGGTGAGCAGTACTTC | CASSSTTSGRGEQYF
. | TRBJ2-1 | TRBV5-8 | . | TGTGCCAGCAGCTTCCAGACCTACAATGAGCAGTTCTTC | CASSFQTYNEQFF
. | TRBJ1-2 | TRBV11-2 | . | TGTGCCAGCAGCTCTACCGGGACAAGTTTATATGGCTACACCTTC | CASSSTGTSLYGYTF
TRBD1 | TRBJ1-2 | TRBV5-1 | . | TGCGCCAGCAGTCTTACAGGGGCGCAGGGAGGCTACACCTTC | CASSLTGAQGGYTF
. | TRBJ2-1 | TRBV4-1 | . | TGCGCCAGCAGCCAAGTCAGCAGGAGGGAAGATGAGCAGTTCTTC | CASSQVSRREDEQFF
TRBD1 | TRBJ2-5 | TRBV29-1 | . | TGCAGCGTTTCTTCGACAGGGTCACGAGAGACCCAGTACTTC | CSVSSTGSRETQYF
TRBD2 | TRBJ2-7 | TRBV28 | . | TGTGCCAGCCGGCCCAATTGGGGGAGGGCCCGGCGGGAGCAGTACTTC | CASRPNWGRARREQYF
. | TRBJ1-2 | TRBV27 | . | TGTGCCAGCAGTTTATTTTCGGGAAGCTATGGCTACACCTTC | CASSLFSGSYGYTF
. | TRBJ2-6 | TRBV19 | . | TGTGCCAGTAGCTCTGACATCCCCTCTGGGGCCAACGTCCTGACTTTC | CASSSDIPSGANVLTF
. | TRBJ2-7 | TRBV7-2 | . | TGTGCCAGCAGCTTAACCTACGGCGAGCAGTACTTC | CASSLTYGEQYF
. | TRBJ1-3 | TRBV5-6 | . | TGTGCCAGCAGTTCTCCCTCTGGAAACACCATATATTTT | CASSSPSGNTIYF
TRBD1 | TRBJ2-2 | TRBV7-2 | . | TGTGCCAGCAGCCATAGGGACAGGAACACCGGGGAGCTGTTTTTT | CASSHRDRNTGELFF
. | TRBJ1-3 | TRBV28 | . | TGTGCCAGCACTTCGGGGGGGGCGCGAGGAAACACCATATATTTT | CASTSGGARGNTIYF
TRBD2 | TRBJ2-7 | TRBV7-2 | . | TGTGCCAGCAGCTTAGGTCTAGCGGGAGTCCCCGAGCAGTACTTC | CASSLGLAGVPEQYF
. | TRBJ1-2 | TRBV28 | few | TGTGCCAGCAGCCTGGGGGGGAGCTATGGCTACACCTTC | CASSLGGSYGYTF
. | TRBJ1-1 | TRBV18 | few | TGTGCCAGCTCACTCACGACAGATGACACTGAAGCTTTCTTT | CASSLTTDDTEAFF
. | TRBJ2-1 | TRBV10-1 | . | TGCGCCAGCAGTGAGGACATCTCCTACAATGAGCAGTTCTTC | CASSEDISYNEQFF
TRBD2 | TRBJ2-3 | TRBV4-2 | few | TGTGCCAGCAGCCAACGAGGCGGGACTAGCGGGTCTGATACGCAGTATTTT | CASSQRGGTSGSDTQYF
. | TRBJ2-7 | TRBV7-2 | . | TGTGCCAGCAGCTTAGATTGGCAGTCCTACGAGCAGTACTTC | CASSLDWQSYEQYF
. | TRBJ1-4 | TRBV27 | . | TGTGCCAGCAGTTTCGGGGCGGCGGGGGAAAAACTGTTTTTT | CASSFGAAGEKLFF
. | TRBJ1-4 | TRBV19 | . | TGTGCCAGTAGTATAGGCGGGCAGCCGAATGAAAAACTGTTTTTT | CASSIGGQPNEKLFF
TRBD1 | TRBJ2-1 | TRBV7-3 | once | TGTGCCAGCAGCGTCGGCAGGGGGAAGGGGGAGCAGTTCTTC | CASSVGRGKGEQFF
. | TRBJ2-5 | TRBV30 | . | TGTGCCTGGGCCTTCCAAGAGACCCAGTACTTC | CAWAFQETQYF
. | TRBJ1-1 | TRBV2 | few | TGTGCCAGCAGGGGGGCGGTTAACACTGAAGCTTTCTTT | CASRGAVNTEAFF
. | TRBJ2-3 | TRBV5-6 | . | TGTGCCAGCAGCTTGTACGATACGCAGTATTTT | CASSLYDTQYF
. | TRBJ1-3 | TRBV7-2 | once | TGTGCCAGCACAACAGGGCGTTCTGGAAACACCATATATTTT | CASTTGRSGNTIYF
TRBD1 | TRBJ2-2 | TRBV7-3 | once | TGTGCCAGCAGGGAGACAGGGGGCACCGGGGAGCTGTTTTTT | CASRETGGTGELFF